A selection of T cell receptor beta chains follows, all from one sample in a study of blood T cell repertoires in COVID-19. Generated by immunoSEQ multiplex PCR, the TCRdb table keeps only in-frame clones and is missing some. The sample includes some 150,000 clones, 75% to 85% of them seen just once. Input material: peripheral blood. Receptor source: an elderly woman with acute or convalescent COVID-19. Each CDR3 is given with its conserved first and last residue. The order of the fields is D gene, J gene, clone size, V gene, CDR3 DNA, CDR3 protein. D genes are given only for firm matches. Not all rows give a size; the values are once, few, many and, for expanded clones, a class.

D: TRBD1; J: TRBJ1-2; size: -; V: TRBV28; DNA: TGTGCCAGCAGTTTGGGGCAGGGGGGTGGCTACACCTTC; CDR3: CASSLGQGGGYTF
D: -; J: TRBJ1-6; size: few; V: TRBV11-2; DNA: TGTGCCAGCAGCTTTGGCAGGGGCTATAATTCACCCCTCCACTTT; CDR3: CASSFGRGYNSPLHF
D: TRBD2; J: TRBJ2-5; size: once; V: TRBV18; DNA: TGTGCCAGCTCACCACCTAGCGGGAGAGAAGAGACCCAGTACTTC; CDR3: CASSPPSGREETQYF
D: TRBD2; J: TRBJ2-5; size: few; V: TRBV7-8; DNA: TGTGCCAGCAGCTTAGCTAGCGGGGGGCCAGAGACCCAGTACTTC; CDR3: CASSLASGGPETQYF
D: TRBD2; J: TRBJ2-1; size: -; V: TRBV7-3; DNA: TGTGCCAGCAGCTTACAACTAGCGGCTTACAATGAGCAGTTCTTC; CDR3: CASSLQLAAYNEQFF
D: TRBD1; J: TRBJ2-5; size: -; V: TRBV2; DNA: TGTGCCAGCAACCGGGACAGACAAGAGACCCAGTACTTC; CDR3: CASNRDRQETQYF
D: -; J: TRBJ2-5; size: -; V: TRBV24-1; DNA: TGTGCCACCAGTGGTGCCGGTCCGGGGGAGACCCAGTACTTC; CDR3: CATSGAGPGETQYF
D: -; J: TRBJ1-5; size: -; V: TRBV12-2; DNA: TGTGCAAGTCGCTTATCTTACAGGGATAATCAGCCCCAGCATTTT; CDR3: CASRLSYRDNQPQHF
D: -; J: TRBJ1-1; size: few; V: TRBV21-1; DNA: TGTGCCAGCAGCAAAGCTGGGGGCCGGACTGAAGCTTTCTTT; CDR3: CASSKAGGRTEAFF
D: -; J: TRBJ1-5; size: -; V: TRBV15; DNA: TGTGCCACCAGCAGAGGACAGAATAGCAATCAGCCCCAGCATTTT; CDR3: CATSRGQNSNQPQHF
D: -; J: TRBJ2-3; size: -; V: TRBV7-2; DNA: TGTGCCAGCAGCCCCCAAGTGGCGGCTCGCACAGATACGCAGTATTTT; CDR3: CASSPQVAARTDTQYF
D: -; J: TRBJ1-2; size: -; V: TRBV30; DNA: TGTGCCTGGAGTGTCATCTATGGCTACACCTTC; CDR3: CAWSVIYGYTF
D: -; J: TRBJ1-1; size: few; V: TRBV5-4; DNA: TGTGCCAGCAGCTATGACGCCGGGGGGAACACTGAAGCTTTCTTT; CDR3: CASSYDAGGNTEAFF
D: TRBD1; J: TRBJ1-1; size: once; V: TRBV6-6; DNA: TGTGCCAGCAGTTACTCGGACAGGGCTACTGAAGCTTTCTTT; CDR3: CASSYSDRATEAFF
D: TRBD1; J: TRBJ2-1; size: -; V: TRBV19; DNA: TGTGCCTCGTCCCCGGGACAGGGATTCTACAATGAGCAGTTCTTC; CDR3: CASSPGQGFYNEQFF
D: TRBD1; J: TRBJ1-2; size: many; V: TRBV29-1; DNA: TGCAGCGCCAACAGGGGAGATAACTATGGCTACACCTTC; CDR3: CSANRGDNYGYTF
D: -; J: TRBJ2-6; size: -; V: TRBV10-3; DNA: TGTGCCATCGGTAGGACAGCTGGGGCCAACGTCCTGACTTTC; CDR3: CAIGRTAGANVLTF
D: TRBD2; J: TRBJ2-7; size: -; V: TRBV27; DNA: TGTGCCAGCAGTTTATTGAGCGGGGGGGCGGTGCAGTACTTC; CDR3: CASSLLSGGAVQYF
D: -; J: TRBJ1-5; size: -; V: TRBV19; DNA: TGTGCCAGTAGTACTTCTTATCAGCCCCAGCATTTT; CDR3: CASSTSYQPQHF
D: TRBD1; J: TRBJ2-7; size: few; V: TRBV5-8; DNA: TGTGCCAGCAGCTTGATCCGCCTATTGGACAGGGCGGTATACGAGCAGTACTTC; CDR3: CASSLIRLLDRAVYEQYF
D: TRBD1; J: TRBJ1-2; size: -; V: TRBV4-2; DNA: TGTGCCAGCAGCCAAGCGGGACAGGGGGACTATGGCTACACCTTC; CDR3: CASSQAGQGDYGYTF
D: TRBD1; J: TRBJ2-1; size: -; V: TRBV7-9; DNA: TGTGCCAGCAGCCAGGGACAGGGGATCTACAATGAGCAGTTCTTC; CDR3: CASSQGQGIYNEQFF
D: -; J: TRBJ2-3; size: -; V: TRBV5-1; DNA: TGCGCCAGCAGCTTGGTGGCGGGAACAGATACGCAGTATTTT; CDR3: CASSLVAGTDTQYF
D: TRBD2; J: TRBJ2-2; size: once; V: TRBV10-3; DNA: TGTGCCACTCGGACTAGCGGGAGCACCGGGGAGCTGTTTTTT; CDR3: CATRTSGSTGELFF
D: TRBD1; J: TRBJ1-6; size: -; V: TRBV5-6; DNA: TGTGCCAGCAACGTGAGGGGGCGAAATTCACCCCTCCACTTT; CDR3: CASNVRGRNSPLHF
D: -; J: TRBJ2-2; size: -; V: TRBV10-3; DNA: TGTGCCATCAGCGGAGGCATCGGGGAGCTGTTTTTT; CDR3: CAISGGIGELFF
D: -; J: TRBJ2-2; size: -; V: TRBV28; DNA: TGTGCCAGTCAGGGGAACACCGGGGAGCTGTTTTTT; CDR3: CASQGNTGELFF
D: TRBD1; J: TRBJ1-1; size: -; V: TRBV5-6; DNA: TGTGCCAGCAGCTTGAAGTTGTGGGACAGTCGGGCTTTGGGGGAATTCTTT; CDR3: CASSLKLWDSRALGEFF
D: TRBD1; J: TRBJ1-2; size: -; V: TRBV18; DNA: TGTGCCAGCTCACCCGGGACAGGGCTAAAGGGGAGTAACTATGGCTACACCTTC; CDR3: CASSPGTGLKGSNYGYTF
D: TRBD1; J: TRBJ1-6; size: -; V: TRBV10-2; DNA: TGCGCCAGCAGTGATCGGGACAGGGGGAATTCACCCCTCCACTTT; CDR3: CASSDRDRGNSPLHF
D: -; J: TRBJ1-1; size: -; V: TRBV5-1; DNA: TGCGCCAGCAGCTCATTCGACGGAGCGAACACTGAAGCTTTCTTT; CDR3: CASSSFDGANTEAFF
D: TRBD2; J: TRBJ2-3; size: -; V: TRBV6-2/TRBV6-3; DNA: TGTGCCAGCAGTTACCCCGTCCAGGAGCGGGGGGTTCGGGTTAGCACAGATACGCAGTATTTT; CDR3: CASSYPVQERGVRVSTDTQYF
D: TRBD2; J: TRBJ2-7; size: -; V: TRBV10-3; DNA: TGTGCCATCAGGGCGGGACCGGGACTAGCGGCGCATAGCGGGGAGCAGTACTTC; CDR3: CAIRAGPGLAAHSGEQYF
D: -; J: TRBJ1-1; size: -; V: TRBV3-1/TRBV3-2; DNA: TGTGCCAGCAGCCAATCGAGGGCAGGGGTCAGAATCACTGAAGCTTTCTTT; CDR3: CASSQSRAGVRITEAFF
D: -; J: TRBJ2-2; size: -; V: TRBV18; DNA: TGTGCCAGCTCACCACGACGAGGCGGAATCGGCGGGGAGCTGTTTTTT; CDR3: CASSPRRGGIGGELFF
D: -; J: TRBJ1-3; size: few; V: TRBV30; DNA: TGTGCCTGGAGTGTAAGGGGGTCTGGAAACACCATATATTTT; CDR3: CAWSVRGSGNTIYF
D: -; J: TRBJ1-5; size: -; V: TRBV7-8; DNA: TGTGCCAGCAGCTTAGTTGGGGGGAATCAGCCCCAGCATTTT; CDR3: CASSLVGGNQPQHF
D: -; J: TRBJ2-7; size: -; V: TRBV9; DNA: TGTGCCAGCAGCCCTCAGGGGCCCTTGTACGAGCAGTACTTC; CDR3: CASSPQGPLYEQYF
D: -; J: TRBJ1-5; size: -; V: TRBV18; DNA: TGTGCCAGCTCACGCGGTGATAGCAATCAGCCCCAGCATTTT; CDR3: CASSRGDSNQPQHF
D: TRBD2; J: TRBJ2-1; size: -; V: TRBV23-1; DNA: TGCGCCAGCAGTCAATACATAGCGGGAGGGCCATGGTCCTACAATGAGCAGTTCTTC; CDR3: CASSQYIAGGPWSYNEQFF
D: -; J: TRBJ1-5; size: once; V: TRBV15; DNA: TGTGCCACCAGCACTTTAAGGGGCAGGATAAATGGCAATCAGCCCCAGCATTTT; CDR3: CATSTLRGRINGNQPQHF
D: TRBD1; J: TRBJ2-1; size: few; V: TRBV28; DNA: TGTGCCAGCAGTCGGACAGGGATGGGAGAAAAGAACAATGAGCAGTTCTTC; CDR3: CASSRTGMGEKNNEQFF
D: TRBD1; J: TRBJ1-2; size: -; V: TRBV19; DNA: TGTGCCAGTACCCGGACAGGGGCCTATGGCTACACCTTC; CDR3: CASTRTGAYGYTF
D: -; J: TRBJ2-3; size: -; V: TRBV28; DNA: TGTGCCAGCAGTTTGCGGAGGAGCACAGATACGCAGTATTTT; CDR3: CASSLRRSTDTQYF
D: -; J: TRBJ1-2; size: -; V: TRBV10-2; DNA: TGCGCCAGCAGTGAGAGTGTGGGCCGAGTTGGCTACACCTTC; CDR3: CASSESVGRVGYTF
D: -; J: TRBJ2-7; size: -; V: TRBV4-1; DNA: TGCGCCAGCAGCCAAGATAGTAGGAGTATCTACGAGCAGTACTTC; CDR3: CASSQDSRSIYEQYF
D: TRBD2; J: TRBJ2-2; size: -; V: TRBV18; DNA: TGTGCCAGCTCGAGACTAGCGGGATTATTCGGGGAGCTGTTTTTT; CDR3: CASSRLAGLFGELFF
D: TRBD2; J: TRBJ2-7; size: -; V: TRBV19; DNA: TGTGCCAGTAGTAAAATGCGGGGGGCTTCCTACGAGCAGTACTTC; CDR3: CASSKMRGASYEQYF
D: -; J: TRBJ2-1; size: -; V: TRBV9; DNA: TGTGCCAGCAGCGTTCTAGCTACTCCGCCCTACAATGAGCAGTTCTTC; CDR3: CASSVLATPPYNEQFF
D: -; J: TRBJ1-2; size: -; V: TRBV28; DNA: TGTGCCAGCAGCCCACAGGCTCCTGGTGGCTACACCTTC; CDR3: CASSPQAPGGYTF